Each of the 18 T cell receptor beta chains below was sequenced from the same sample in a study of blood T cell repertoires in COVID-19. Libraries were prepared by immunoSEQ multiplex PCR; TCRdb keeps only in-frame clonotypes and omits some of them. The table records about 160,000 clones, approximately 88% of them present only once. Sequencing was done on a sample of peripheral blood. The receptors were sampled from a woman aged 55-75 years who had recovered from COVID-19.

This sequence joins TRBV6-6 and TRBJ1-5; 7 nucleotides align to TRBD1. Germline values: CDR1 MNHNY, CDR2 SVGAGI (reference sequence). The CDR3 is 17 amino acids. Germline trimming cut 5 bases from V and 5 bases from J; bases unmatched to any gene: 15. CDR3 coding DNA: TGTGCCAGCAGTCCTCAGCCTAATACAGGGGTGCATCAGCCCCAGCATTTT. Its translation: CASSPQPNTGVHQPQHF.

The chain carries TRBV2 and TRBJ1-5; D not certain. Germline CDR1 is SNHLY and CDR2 is FYNNEI. The CDR3 runs to 15 residues. Trimming left V 4 bases short and J 5 bases short, with 15 bases between. This CDR3 is CASSGEGLRDQPQHF. DNA for the CDR3: TGTGCCAGCAGTGGGGAGGGTCTTAGGGATCAGCCCCAGCATTTT.

J is TRBJ1-1 and V is TRBV12-3 or TRBV12-4; D is unclear. This CDR3 is built from 12 residues. Deletions cut 4 bases from V and 3 bases from J, with 6 bases between. The DNA of the CDR3 is TGTGCCAGCAGTTATATATACACTGAAGCTTTCTTT. Translating gives CASSYIYTEAFF.

The chain couples TRBV7-9 to TRBJ2-2, with TRBD1 as a possible D gene (6 bases). This CDR3 is built from 15 residues. Germline V gene sequence: CDR1 SEHNR, CDR2 FQNEAQ (reference sequence). V gave up 6 bases and J gave up 0 bases, with 11 bases separating them. CDR3 DNA sequence: TGTGCCAGCAGGGTGACAGGTCCGAACACCGGGGAGCTGTTTTTT. As protein: CASRVTGPNTGELFF. Based on the CDR3 plus reference TRBV7-9 and TRBJ2-2, the full variable domain is DTGVSQNPRHKITKRGQNVTFRCDPISEHNRLYWYRQTLGQGPEFLTYFQNEAQLEKSRLLSDRFSAERPKGSFSTLEIQRTEQGDSAMYLCASRVTGPNTGELFFGEGSRLTVL.

This chain uses TRBV5-8 with TRBJ1-1; D call uncertain. This CDR3 spans 15 amino acids. Germline-derived CDR1 and CDR2 are SGHTS and YDEGEE. Trimming shortened V by 2 bases and J by 1 base, and 12 bases separated the two germline ends. The CDR3 DNA reads as TGTGCCAGCAGCTTATATACGGGAAGGAACACTGAAGCTTTCTTT. Its translation: CASSLYTGRNTEAFF.

The chain combines TRBV4-3 with TRBJ2-1; D is unresolved. This CDR3 has 15 amino acids. V was cut by 0 bases and J by 7 bases, with 13 bases left in between. In germline, CDR1 is LGHNA, CDR2 YSLEER. CDR3 sequence reads: CASSQESHPGNEQFF. The CDR3 nucleotides read TGCGCCAGCAGCCAAGAATCTCACCCCGGGAATGAGCAGTTCTTC.

V gene TRBV5-5 combines with J gene TRBJ1-1; the match to TRBD1 covers 7 bases. With 0 bases clipped from V and 5 bases from J, the junction kept 7 bases outside the gene matches. Germline V CDR1 and CDR2: SGHKS, YYEKEE (reference sequence). This CDR3 region has 15 residues. In DNA form, the CDR3 reads TGTGCCAGCAGCTTGGTAGACAGGGCGGGGACTGAAGCTTTCTTT. Residues: CASSLVDRAGTEAFF.

The J gene is TRBJ2-3, the V gene TRBV6-2 or TRBV6-3; maybe TRBD1 (6 bases). Trimming removed 5 bases from V and 8 bases from J, with 14 bases in between. Germline V lookup: CDR1 MNHEY, CDR2 SVGEGT. The CDR3 has 13 residues. The CDR3 spells CASSHRDPGTQYF. DNA of the CDR3: TGTGCCAGCAGTCACAGGGACCCCGGTACGCAGTATTTT.

This clone was picked up a small number of times. J is TRBJ2-1 and V is TRBV5-1; tentatively, D is TRBD1 (6 bases). This CDR3 contains 14 residues. V was trimmed by 8 bases and J by 0 bases, leaving 12 bases between them. Germline V gives CDR1 SGHRS, CDR2 YFSETQ. CDR3 in DNA: TGCGCCAGTAGCCAGGGGAACTCCTACAATGAGCAGTTCTTC. It specifies CASSQGNSYNEQFF. Supplemented by reference TRBV5-1 and TRBJ2-1, the full variable domain reads KAGVTQTPRYLIKTRGQQVTLSCSPISGHRSVSWYQQTPGQGLQFLFEYFSETQRNKGNFPGRFSGRQFSNSRSEMNVSTLELGDSALYLCASSQGNSYNEQFFGPGTRLTVL.

This rearrangement joins TRBV6-5 to TRBJ2-5; weak D call: TRBD1 (5 bases). Germline lookup yields CDR1 MNHEY and CDR2 SVGAGI. This CDR3 region has 13 residues. V shed 8 bases and J shed 0 bases, with 10 bases lying between them. The CDR3 is CASDRQYQETQYF. The CDR3, as DNA: TGTGCCAGCGATCGACAGTACCAAGAGACCCAGTACTTC.

CDR3 region: CASSQLRQGYTDTQYF. The CDR3 nucleotides are TGCGCCAGCAGCCAACTTAGACAGGGGTACACAGATACGCAGTATTTT. The rearrangement joins TRBV4-1 to TRBJ2-3; 8 positions match TRBD1. Germline V lookup: CDR1 MGHRA, CDR2 YSYEKL. The length of the CDR3 is 16 residues. V gave up 2 bases and J gave up 2 bases; unmatched junction bases: 6.

V and J are TRBV5-1 and TRBJ1-1; 9 bases agree with TRBD1. CDR1 and CDR2 from the germline V gene are SGHRS and YFSETQ. Unmatched junction bases numbered 12, after V lost 7 bases and J lost 5 bases. The CDR3 covers 15 residues. Written as DNA, the CDR3 is TGCGCCAGCGCTAACAGGGGGCGCGGAGAAACTGAAGCTTTCTTT. Protein sequence: CASANRGRGETEAFF.

The gene calls are TRBV7-9 and TRBJ2-1; 9 nucleotides agree with TRBD2. Germline CDR1 and CDR2: SEHNR and FQNEAQ (reference sequence). This CDR3 contains 14 residues. Unmatched junction bases numbered 4, after V lost 3 bases and J lost 7 bases. CDR3 nucleotides: TGTGCCAGCAGCTTCCCTAGCGGGGAAAATGAGCAGTTCTTC. It specifies CASSFPSGENEQFF.

The count of this clone is one. J is TRBJ2-5 and V is TRBV5-6, with D perhaps matching TRBD2 (5 bases). V was cut by 6 bases and J by 1 base, with 13 bases left in between. The CDR3 is made up of 14 amino acids. Germline V gene sequence: CDR1 SGHDT, CDR2 YYEEEE. CDR3 DNA sequence: TGTGCCAGCACCCCCCGGGGTCCCCAAGAGACCCAGTACTTC. As protein: CASTPRGPQETQYF. Full variable domain (rest looked up from reference TRBV5-6 and TRBJ2-5): DAGVTQSPTHLIKTRGQQVTLRCSPKSGHDTVSWYQQALGQGPQFIFQYYEEEERQRGNFPDRFSGHQFPNYSSELNVNALLLGDSALYLCASTPRGPQETQYFGPGTRLLVL.

V usage is TRBV6-6 and J usage is TRBJ1-6; 8 bases line up with TRBD1. The CDR3 is 14 amino acids. Germline V lookup: CDR1 MNHNY, CDR2 SVGAGI (reference sequence). V lost 6 bases, J lost 5 bases, and 3 bases stayed unmatched. CDR3 sequence (DNA): TGTGCCAGCAGCCAGGGGGCAAATAATTCACCCCTCCACTTT. Amino acids: CASSQGANNSPLHF.

The rearrangement joins TRBV19 to TRBJ2-1; 8 bases fit TRBD2. J lost 8 bases, V lost 7 bases, and 10 bases had no gene match. The CDR3 contains 14 residues. Germline CDR1 reads LNHDA; CDR2 reads SQIVND (reference sequence). The CDR3 is CASTERGPGYEQFF. The CDR3, as DNA: TGTGCCAGTACCGAGCGGGGGCCTGGGTATGAGCAGTTCTTC.

V is TRBV10-1 and J is TRBJ1-1; D ambiguous. V lost 7 bases and J 0 bases, leaving 18 bases between the germline ends. Germline loops: CDR1 WNHNN, CDR2 SYGVQD (reference sequence). CDR3 length: 16 residues. CDR3 region: CASTKGGIRMNTEAFF. The DNA for the CDR3 is TGCGCCAGCACCAAGGGAGGGATAAGGATGAACACTGAAGCTTTCTTT.

The chain joins TRBV6-5 to TRBJ2-2; D is undetermined. Germline-derived CDR1 and CDR2 are MNHEY and SVGAGI. Deletions cut 5 bases from V and 1 base from J, with 8 bases between. The CDR3 is 14 amino acids. CDR3 amino acids: CASSLGGNTGELFF. Written as DNA, the CDR3 is TGTGCCAGCAGTCTCGGTGGGAACACCGGGGAGCTGTTTTTT.